This is a list of T cell receptor beta chains from one sample in a study of T-cell reconstitution after alpha-beta-depleted transplantation in children. From the PCR reads, TCRdb called clonotypes with MiXCR, one entry per CDR3 protein. The table shows about 500,000 distinct CDR3 sequences, with about 31% occurring only once. The input for sequencing was PBMCs from the stem cell graft donor, taken from the stem cell graft. These TCRs come from a human donor who donated a stem cell graft to a child with aplastic anemia. Both conserved end residues are part of each CDR3. A D gene is named only where the DNA matches it firmly. Rows give clone size only sometimes, using once, few, many, or a class for an expanded clone.

CAWTRGVSGEKLFF | TGTGCCTGGACAAGGGGGGTATCGGGTGAAAAACTGTTTTTT | TRBV30 | NA | 14 | NA | TRBJ1-4
CASGLVPQRVSTDTQYF | TGTGCTAGTGGTTTGGTACCACAGCGGGTAAGCACAGATACGCAGTATTTT | TRBV12-5 | NA | 17 | NA | TRBJ2-3
CASSTRTSGSRGETQYF | TGTGCCAGCAGCACCCGGACTAGCGGGAGTCGGGGGGAGACCCAGTACTTC | TRBV7-2 | few | 17 | TRBD2 | TRBJ2-5
CASSLGSRVSYNEQFF | TGTGCCAGCAGCTTAGGGTCGCGGGTCTCCTACAATGAGCAGTTCTTC | TRBV7-6 | NA | 16 | NA | TRBJ2-1
CASTSFAGLSEAFF | TGCGCCAGCACCTCATTCGCAGGGCTCTCTGAAGCTTTCTTT | TRBV5-1 | NA | 14 | NA | TRBJ1-1
CSARDYGLLNQPQHF | TGCAGTGCTAGAGATTACGGACTGTTAAATCAGCCCCAGCATTTT | TRBV20-1 | NA | 15 | NA | TRBJ1-5
CASSQSLSTDTQYF | TGTGCCAGCAGCCAATCGTTGAGCACAGATACGCAGTATTTT | TRBV14 | NA | 14 | NA | TRBJ2-3
CASYDRVSNTGELFF | TGTGCCAGTTACGATCGAGTGTCGAACACCGGGGAGCTGTTTTTT | TRBV6-1 | NA | 15 | NA | TRBJ2-2
CASSYSRSSGQETQYF | TGTGCCAGCAGTTACTCGAGGTCTAGCGGCCAAGAGACCCAGTACTTC | TRBV6-5 | once | 16 | TRBD2 | TRBJ2-5
CASSSSSQGNTEAFF | TGTGCCAGCAGTTCCTCATCCCAGGGGAACACTGAAGCTTTCTTT | TRBV28 | few | 15 | NA | TRBJ1-1
CATSRETSGSLNEQFF | TGTGCCACCAGCAGAGAGACTAGCGGGAGCTTAAATGAGCAGTTCTTC | TRBV15 | few | 16 | TRBD2 | TRBJ2-1
CSASLQQNSYEQYF | TGCAGTGCTAGTTTACAGCAGAACTCCTACGAGCAGTACTTC | TRBV20-1 | NA | 14 | NA | TRBJ2-7
CASSATGEKLFF | TGTGCCAGCAGCGCGACGGGCGAAAAACTGTTTTTT | TRBV3-1 | NA | 12 | NA | TRBJ1-4
CASSQEAGVNSPLHF | TGTGCCAGCAGCCAAGAGGCGGGGGTAAATTCACCCCTCCACTTT | TRBV14 | NA | 15 | NA | TRBJ1-6
CSVLGGPDTGELFF | TGCAGTGTCTTGGGGGGACCGGACACCGGGGAGCTGTTTTTT | TRBV20-1 | few | 14 | NA | TRBJ2-2
CSASPGGRPFF | TGCAGTGCGAGCCCGGGAGGGCGACCGTTCTTC | TRBV20-1 | NA | 11 | TRBD2 | TRBJ2-1
CASSYSGQFPGGEQFF | TGTGCCAGCAGTTACTCAGGGCAGTTTCCCGGTGGGGAGCAGTTCTTC | TRBV6-2/TRBV6-3 | few | 16 | NA | TRBJ2-1
CASSWEGGDTQYF | TGTGCCAGCAGTTGGGAGGGAGGAGATACGCAGTATTTT | TRBV7-2 | NA | 13 | TRBD2 | TRBJ2-3